Sequencing of this T cell receptor beta chain was carried out in a study of cytomegalovirus exposure and HLA in healthy donors. Primers: 60 Vbeta forward and 13 Jbeta reverse. Some clones are missing from TCRdb's copy, which holds only in-frame ones; the method was immunoSEQ multiplex PCR. The sample contains roughly 130,000 clones, about two thirds of which appear only once. Turning to this clone: Its antigen is unidentified.

Per germline, CDR1 KGHSH and CDR2 LQKENI. The CDR3 contains 13 residues. V lost 2 bases and J lost 9; bases outside the gene matches: 6. Study observations and caveats: The authors considered a cluster of highly shared sequence variants likely to be a sequencing artifact. The study flagged approximately 180 TCR beta chains as cytomegalovirus-associated. Presence/absence comparisons presumed near-even sequencing depth among donors.

This sequence originates from a man in his forties in good health and CMV-seropositive. The genes are TRBV18 and TRBJ2-7; 8 bases match TRBD1. The sample was PBMCs. The CDR3 spells CASSPGQGAVQYF. CDR3 nucleotides: TGTGCCAGCTCACCAGGGCAGGGGGCCGTGCAGTACTTC.